This TCR beta chain originates from a study of control samples from healthy donors and cancer patients. Here immunoSEQ multiplex PCR was the method, and the copy in TCRdb shows in-frame clones only, minus some. The repertoire holds over 80,000 clones, with around 92% as singletons. Sequenced: blood. This TCR came from a man aged 25-40 years in good health.

The CDR3: CAYTPGQLAYTF. The CDR3 region has the DNA TGTGCCTATACTCCGGGACAGCTCGCCTACACCTTC. V and J are TRBV30 and TRBJ1-2; 7 nucleotides line up with TRBD1. The CDR3 runs 12 residues. Germline V gene data show CDR1 as GTSNPN and CDR2 as SVGIG (reference sequence). The J segment lost 10 bases and the V segment lost 7 bases, leaving 12 bases of the junction unmatched.